This T cell receptor (beta chain) was observed in a study of CXCR3-negative and CXCR3-positive naive CD8 T cells. The germline gives CDR1 SNHLY, CDR2 FYNNEI. The CDR3 runs to 18 residues. The study made its TRB cDNA libraries by 5' RACE, adding UMI labels. TCRdb re-called the 5' RACE reads and gives one entry per CDR3 protein, without DNA. This sample contains 69,000 or so distinct CDR3 sequences. Sequences were obtained from naive CXCR3- CD8+ T cells from blood. Subset meaning: CD45RO-CCR7+CD27+CD95- naive CD8+ T cells lacking CXCR3 (TNR3-). V gene TRBV2 combines with J gene TRBJ2-5; TCRdb indicates TRBD1, and absent DNA this call remains unverified. The TCR was taken from a human donor in good health. Some clones in this sample may be carry-over from other donors' samples. This chain's CDR3 is CASSEVETWGAHQETQYF. The entire variable domain, with the rest obtained from reference TRBV2 and TRBJ2-5, is as follows: EPEVTQTPSHQVTQMGQEVILRCVPISNHLYFYWYRQILGQKVEFLVSFYNNEISEKSEIFDDQFSVERPDGSNFTLKIRSTKLEDSAMYFCASSEVETWGAHQETQYFGPGTRLLVL.